This T cell receptor beta chain was sequenced for a study of blood T cell repertoires in COVID-19. Study as a whole: T cells, B-cell-depleted T cells, or PBMCs supplied cDNA or gDNA.

This clone came up a few times. The method was immunoSEQ multiplex PCR; TCRdb's version includes in-frame clones alone and lacks a portion of them. The sample has around 57,000 clones; 87% are singletons. The CDR3 spans 17 residues. Germline-derived CDR1 and CDR2 are MNHEY and SMNVEV (reference sequence). V lost 6 bases, J lost 4 bases, and 12 bases stayed unmatched. Seattle patients were enrolled during active infection and followed longitudinally. The clonotype was recovered from an elderly woman with COVID-19, enrolled during active disease. The chain joins TRBV27 to TRBJ2-1, with TRBD2 matching 10 bases. The sequenced material came from peripheral blood. The CDR3 DNA reads TGTGCCAGCAGGGAAGGAATTAGCGGGGGGAGGTACAATGAGCAGTTCTTC. Protein: CASREGISGGRYNEQFF.